This entry lists 11 T cell receptor beta chains sequenced from one sample in a study of cytomegalovirus exposure and HLA in healthy donors. A multiplex PCR was run with 60 Vbeta primers and 13 Jbeta primers. Assay: immunoSEQ multiplex PCR; the TCRdb copy retains only in-frame clones and omits some. The data show about 140,000 clones, 55% to 80% seen once. The sample consisted of PBMCs. The origin of the receptors is a woman between 35 and 50 years old in good health and CMV-seronegative.

V is TRBV2 and J is TRBJ1-3, with D tentatively TRBD1 (5 bases). V was clipped by 8 bases and J by 0 bases, with 11 bases between them. Germline values: CDR1 SNHLY, CDR2 FYNNEI. This CDR3 has 14 amino acids. This chain's CDR3 is CASEKGASGNTIYF. CDR3 DNA sequence: TGTGCCAGCGAAAAAGGGGCCTCTGGAAACACCATATATTTT.

This chain connects TRBV7-3 to TRBJ1-2; the D is unclear. The V end lost 2 bases, the J end lost 7 bases, and 11 bases lay between the germline ends. Germline V gives CDR1 SGHTA, CDR2 FQGTGA. The CDR3 runs to 13 residues. The CDR3 bases are TGTGCCAGCAGCTTAGATTATATGGCTGGCTACACCTTC. It specifies CASSLDYMAGYTF. Variable domain in full (rest from reference TRBV7-3 and TRBJ1-2): GAGVSQTPSNKVTEKGKYVELRCDPISGHTALYWYRQSLGQGPEFLIYFQGTGAADDSGLPNDRFFAVRPEGSVSTLKIQRTERGDSAVYLCASSLDYMAGYTFGSGTRLTVV.

CDR3 DNA: TGTGCCAGCAGTTTATGGAAGGGGGCTGAAGCTTTCTTT. Its translation: CASSLWKGAEAFF. The chain employs TRBV28 and TRBJ1-1, with D tentatively TRBD1 (6 bases). The germline V and J ends were trimmed by 0 bases and 6 bases, with 8 bases remaining between them. This CDR3 is built from 13 residues. CDR1 is MDHEN and CDR2 is SYDVKM in the germline V gene. Full variable domain (missing parts from reference TRBV28 and TRBJ1-1): DVKVTQSSRYLVKRTGEKVFLECVQDMDHENMFWYRQDPGLGLRLIYFSYDVKMKEKGDIPEGYSVSREKKERFSLILESASTNQTSMYLCASSLWKGAEAFFGQGTRLTVV.

The chain links TRBV2 to TRBJ1-2; 7 nucleotides agree with TRBD1. V trimming: 4 bases; J trimming: 6 bases; junction bases outside the gene matches: 8. Germline V lookup: CDR1 SNHLY, CDR2 FYNNEI. The CDR3 loop spans 14 amino acids. Written as DNA, the CDR3 is TGTGCCAGCAGTGTGAAGGGGGCCTTGGATGGCTACACCTTC. Translating it yields CASSVKGALDGYTF.

This chain joins TRBV6-5 and TRBJ1-4; 9 bases agree with TRBD1. This CDR3 contains 15 residues. J gave up 6 bases and V 2 bases, and 4 bases lay outside the gene matches. CDR1 is MNHEY, CDR2 SVGAGI, per germline. Written as DNA, the CDR3 is TGTGCCAGCAGTTACAACAGGGGGCGTGATGAAAAACTGTTTTTT. It is translated as CASSYNRGRDEKLFF.

For this clone: The sample contains more than one DNA sequence encoding this CDR3. This sequence joins TRBV11-2 and TRBJ2-7, with no clear D. The germline CDR1 and CDR2 sequences are SGHAT and FQNNGV. V was pared by 5 bases and J by 1 base, with 3 bases between. The CDR3 has 11 amino acids. The CDR3 sequence: CASSPSYEQYF. The DNA of the CDR3 is TGTGCCAGCAGCCCGTCCTACGAGCAGTACTTC.

On this clone: At one end the junction does not follow the germline gene, possibly because of a read error. The V gene is TRBV7-7, the J gene TRBJ2-5; 7 bases fit TRBD1. The germline CDR1 and CDR2 sequences are SSHAT and FNYEAQ (reference sequence). The CDR3 has 14 amino acids. CDR3 amino acids: CASSSVPGGETQYF. DNA of the CDR3: TGTGCTAGCAGCTCCGTCCCAGGGGGAGAGACCCAGTACTTC.

This clone has more than one count but fewer than ten. The V call is TRBV6-5, the J call TRBJ2-1; TRBD2 matches 8 bases. The CDR3 sequence is 15 residues long. The V gene end was trimmed by 8 bases and the J gene end by 6 bases; junction bases not matched to a gene: 12. CDR1 and CDR2 from the germline V gene are MNHEY and SVGAGI. CDR3 nucleotides: TGTGCCAGCCGGTTCACGGGGGGGAGGGGCAATGAGCAGTTCTTC. This encodes CASRFTGGRGNEQFF.

A few counts support this clone. The V call is TRBV4-3, the J call TRBJ2-1; the D gene is possibly TRBD1 (6 bases). The V gene lost 3 bases and the J gene lost 0 bases, with 12 bases spanning the gap. CDR1 and CDR2 from the germline V gene are LGHNA and YSLEER. CDR3 length equals 16 residues. CDR3: CASSHIQGSSYNEQFF. CDR3 nucleotide sequence: TGCGCCAGCAGCCATATACAGGGAAGCTCCTACAATGAGCAGTTCTTC.

This chain uses TRBV5-3 with TRBJ1-4; D is unresolved. TRBV5-3 is an open reading frame whose function is uncertain. Trimming shortened V by 0 bases and J by 0 bases, and 6 bases separated the two germline ends. This CDR3 region has 15 residues. The CDR3 region has the DNA TGTGCCAGAAGCTTGGACCAGTCAACTAATGAAAAACTGTTTTTT. Protein product: CARSLDQSTNEKLFF.

The chain is built from TRBV10-3 and TRBJ2-1, with 9 bases matching TRBD1. This CDR3 is built from 16 residues. The V gene's germline CDR1 is ENHRY and CDR2 SYGVKD. J was trimmed by 4 bases and V by 0 bases; bases with no gene match: 4. CDR3 bases: TGTGCCATCAGTGAGTCACAGGGGGCTAGTTACAATGAGCAGTTCTTC. Its translation: CAISESQGASYNEQFF.